A selection of T cell receptor beta chains follows, all from one sample in a study of blood T cell repertoires in COVID-19. Sequenced by immunoSEQ multiplex PCR; TCRdb stores in-frame clones only, minus some. The profile shows 270,000 or so clones, 90% of them singletons. Sequencing was carried out using peripheral blood. The receptor source for this set is an older woman with COVID-19, enrolled during active disease. CDR3s include the opening cysteine and the closing phenylalanine or tryptophan. A D gene is named only where the DNA matches it firmly. Not every row has a clone size; where given, it reads once, few, many or a size class.

j_call	d_call	v_call	clone_size	cdr3_nt	cdr3_aa
TRBJ1-3	TRBD1	TRBV7-2	NA	TGTGCCAGCAACCCGGGACAGGGGGTCTCCCCTGGAAACACCATATATTTT	CASNPGQGVSPGNTIYF
TRBJ1-4	TRBD1	TRBV5-6	NA	TGTGCCAGCAGCCGGAGACGACAGGGGGGAATAACTAATGAAAAACTGTTTTTT	CASSRRRQGGITNEKLFF
TRBJ2-1	NA	TRBV4-1	NA	TGCGCCAGCAGCCAAGGATGGTTAGAAAACAATGAGCAGTTCTTC	CASSQGWLENNEQFF
TRBJ2-3	TRBD1	TRBV6-5	NA	TGTGCCAGCAGCTCCGGACAGGGAAGGGATACGCAGTATTTT	CASSSGQGRDTQYF
TRBJ1-2	NA	TRBV30	NA	TGTGCCTGGAGACGGGGGAGGTATGGCTACACCTTC	CAWRRGRYGYTF
TRBJ1-5	NA	TRBV19	NA	TGTGCCAGTAGTATAGCCCAAGACATAAGCAATCAGCCCCAGCATTTT	CASSIAQDISNQPQHF
TRBJ1-6	NA	TRBV4-2	NA	TGTGCCAGCAGCCAAGATGGGGTGGAGGTTTCACCCCTCCACTTT	CASSQDGVEVSPLHF
TRBJ2-7	NA	TRBV19	NA	TGTGCCACCTCGTCAGGACTATCCTCCTACGAGCAGTACTTC	CATSSGLSSYEQYF
TRBJ1-2	NA	TRBV7-2	NA	TGTGCCAGCACCCTTCCTAGTGGCTACACCTTC	CASTLPSGYTF
TRBJ2-2	NA	TRBV9	NA	TGTGCCAGCAGCGTAGGGCAGGCCGTGCACACCGGGGAGCTGTTTTTT	CASSVGQAVHTGELFF
TRBJ1-5	NA	TRBV7-8	NA	TGTGCCAGCAGCTTGGGAGAGGGCGCAGGACCCCAGCATTTT	CASSLGEGAGPQHF
TRBJ1-2	NA	TRBV6-4	NA	TGTGCCAGCAGTGACTCAACAGCCCCTGGCGGGTATGGCTACACCTTC	CASSDSTAPGGYGYTF
TRBJ1-3	NA	TRBV18	NA	TGTGCCAGCTCACCACTGACGGAGTTTGGAAACACCATATATTTT	CASSPLTEFGNTIYF
TRBJ2-2	NA	TRBV19	NA	TGTGCCAGTAGTTGGACTCCCTCCGGGGAGCTGTTTTTT	CASSWTPSGELFF
TRBJ1-2	NA	TRBV5-5	NA	TGTGCCAGCAGCTTGAGAAGTGGGGGCGGCTATGGCTACACCTTC	CASSLRSGGGYGYTF
TRBJ1-1	TRBD1	TRBV7-9	NA	TGTGCCAGCAGCTTATGGGTAGACAGGGCGAACACTGAAGCTTTCTTT	CASSLWVDRANTEAFF
TRBJ2-3	NA	TRBV18	NA	TGTGCCAGCTCACCTGGACAGATGGGAATAAGCACAGATACGCAGTATTTT	CASSPGQMGISTDTQYF
TRBJ2-1	TRBD2	TRBV19	once	TGTGCCAGTAGTATCGGGACTAGCGGGGGGCCATACAATGAGCAGTTCTTC	CASSIGTSGGPYNEQFF
TRBJ1-4	NA	TRBV20-1	NA	TGCAGTGCTAGTCCGCAGGGCCGTGAAAAACTGTTTTTT	CSASPQGREKLFF
TRBJ1-1	NA	TRBV15	few	TGTGCCACCAGCAGAGTTCGGGGGTTGACTGAAGCTTTCTTT	CATSRVRGLTEAFF
TRBJ1-6	NA	TRBV5-1	NA	TGCGCCAGCAGCCCTGGGGCGGGAAGGGCAAATTCACCCCTCCACTTT	CASSPGAGRANSPLHF
TRBJ1-1	NA	TRBV7-3	NA	TGTGCCAGCAGCTCAGGGGCGAACACTGAAGCTTTCTTT	CASSSGANTEAFF
TRBJ2-1	NA	TRBV7-2	NA	TGTGCCAGCAGCTTAGCGAGGCGTGAGCAGTTCTTC	CASSLARREQFF
TRBJ1-2	TRBD1	TRBV11-2	NA	TGTGCCAGCAGCCCCACGACAGGGTTTGGTGGCTACACCTTC	CASSPTTGFGGYTF
TRBJ2-1	NA	TRBV27	NA	TGTGCCAGCAGCCAATACAATGAGCAGTTCTTC	CASSQYNEQFF
TRBJ1-2	TRBD1	TRBV5-1	few	TGCGCCAGCAGCTTAGGAGGGGGCGATGGCTACACCTTC	CASSLGGGDGYTF
TRBJ1-2	NA	TRBV5-4	once	TGTGCCAGCAGCTCGCTGGGGGGGAAAAACTATGGCTACACCTTC	CASSSLGGKNYGYTF
TRBJ1-4	NA	TRBV5-6	once	TGTGCCAGCAGCGAGGAATCAACTAATGAAAAACTGTTTTTT	CASSEESTNEKLFF
TRBJ1-5	NA	TRBV12-3/TRBV12-4	once	TGTGCCAGCAGTTTACGGCGGTCCTTGGCCCAGCATTTT	CASSLRRSLAQHF
TRBJ2-3	TRBD1	TRBV5-6	NA	TGTGCCAGCAGCTCGGTCCGGGACAGATACACAGATACGCAGTATTTT	CASSSVRDRYTDTQYF
TRBJ2-7	NA	TRBV13	NA	TGTGCCAGCAGCTTCGACAGGATGCAGTACTTC	CASSFDRMQYF
TRBJ1-3	NA	TRBV19	NA	TGTGCCAGTAGGATCGGGGGTGCTGGAAACACCATATATTTT	CASRIGGAGNTIYF
TRBJ1-5	NA	TRBV6-6	NA	TGTGCCAGCACAGTTCTGAGCAATCAGCCCCAGCATTTT	CASTVLSNQPQHF
TRBJ1-2	NA	TRBV5-1	NA	TGCGCCAGCAGCCGGGACACGGAACTCTATGGCTACACCTTC	CASSRDTELYGYTF
TRBJ1-5	TRBD1	TRBV19	few	TGTGCCAGTAGTCGACAGGGAGTCGGCAATCAGCCCCAGCATTTT	CASSRQGVGNQPQHF
TRBJ1-2	TRBD1	TRBV5-5	NA	TGTGCCAGCAGCAGGGACAGAGCTAACTATGGCTACACCTTC	CASSRDRANYGYTF
TRBJ1-1	NA	TRBV12-3/TRBV12-4	NA	TGTGCCAGCAGTCTAGGACCACGGCGGGCTTTCTTT	CASSLGPRRAFF
TRBJ1-2	NA	TRBV19	NA	TGTGCCAGTAGTCGTTCTTCAGGGGACCTCACTTATGGCTACACCTTC	CASSRSSGDLTYGYTF